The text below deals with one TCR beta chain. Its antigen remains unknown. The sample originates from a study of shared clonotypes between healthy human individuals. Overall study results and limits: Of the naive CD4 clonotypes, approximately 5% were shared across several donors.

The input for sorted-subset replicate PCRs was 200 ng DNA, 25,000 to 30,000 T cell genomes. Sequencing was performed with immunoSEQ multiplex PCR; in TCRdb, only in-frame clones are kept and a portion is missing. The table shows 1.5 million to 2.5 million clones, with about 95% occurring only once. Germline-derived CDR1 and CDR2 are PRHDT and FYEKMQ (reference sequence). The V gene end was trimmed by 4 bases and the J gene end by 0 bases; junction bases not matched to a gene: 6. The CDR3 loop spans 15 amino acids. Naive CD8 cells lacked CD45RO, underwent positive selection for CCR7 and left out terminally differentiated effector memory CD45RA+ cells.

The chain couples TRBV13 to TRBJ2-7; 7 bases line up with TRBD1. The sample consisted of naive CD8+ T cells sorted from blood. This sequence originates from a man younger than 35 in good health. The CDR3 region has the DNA TGTGCCAGCAGCTCCCGGGACAGTGCCTCCTACGAGCAGTACTTC. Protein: CASSSRDSASYEQYF.